This TCR beta chain was sequenced in a study of cytomegalovirus exposure and HLA in healthy donors. The donors (healthy individuals) were bone marrow donors. Study conclusions and caveats: As confirmed in vitro, three CMV-associated chains were specific for CMV antigens. HLA-A and HLA-B allele assignments for most subjects were reportedly predicted accurately using TCR beta sequences.

Note on this clone: The antigen remains unidentified.

Vbeta (60) and Jbeta (13) primers were used in the PCR. Sequencing was performed with immunoSEQ multiplex PCR; in TCRdb, only in-frame clones are kept and a portion is missing. Reported are about 110,000 clones; the ten largest clones contain approximately 0.6%. Trimming stripped 5 bases from V and 1 base from J, with 11 bases between. The CDR3 consists of 14 residues. Germline CDR1 reads MNHEY; CDR2 reads SMNVEV (reference sequence). The sample was PBMCs. The clonotype was recovered from a man between 45 and 60 years old in good health and CMV-seronegative. The rearrangement uses TRBV27 and TRBJ1-2; D ambiguous. CDR3 protein: CASSPREDNYGYTF. Here the CDR3 DNA reads TGTGCCAGCAGTCCCCGGGAAGATAACTATGGCTACACCTTC.